These 16 T cell receptor beta chains were sequenced from one sample in a study of T cell responses to AZD1222 COVID-19 vaccine. Repertoires were generated with immunoSEQ multiplex PCR, while TCRdb's copy carries only in-frame clones and drops some. The repertoire holds more than 120,000 clones, with about 90% as singletons. Sequencing used peripheral blood, obtained 28 days after the second AZD1222 dose. The receptors shown here come from an adult who received the AZD1222 COVID-19 vaccine.

The V and J genes are TRBV9 and TRBJ2-5, with 9 bases aligning to TRBD1. V trimming: 4 bases; J trimming: 5 bases; junction bases outside the gene matches: 12. There are 16 residues in the CDR3. CDR1 and CDR2 (germline): SGDLS, YYNGEE. CDR3 region: CASSPRDRAPPETQYF. The CDR3 DNA sequence: TGTGCCAGCAGCCCCCGGGACAGGGCCCCCCCGGAGACCCAGTACTTC.

The rearrangement uses TRBV7-9 and TRBJ2-1; TRBD1 aligns across 10 bases. Germline V gene lookup returns CDR1 SEHNR and CDR2 FQNEAQ (reference sequence). The CDR3 sequence is 14 residues long. V dropped 6 bases and J dropped 5; count of bases not matched to a gene: 4. The CDR3, as DNA: TGTGCCAGCAGGGGCGGGACAGGGGACAATGAGCAGTTCTTC. Translation: CASRGGTGDNEQFF.

The rearrangement joins TRBV7-2 to TRBJ1-3; D is perhaps TRBD1 (6 bases). CDR1 SGHTA and CDR2 FQGNSA come from the germline V gene. CDR3 length: 15 residues. The V end was cut by 4 bases, the J end by 7 bases, with 17 bases between. The CDR3 here is CASSSLRGVGNTIYF. The CDR3 DNA follows: TGTGCCAGCAGCTCCCTCAGGGGAGTAGGGAACACCATATATTTT.

The V gene is TRBV11-3, the J gene TRBJ1-2; TRBD1 agrees at 10 bases. The CDR3 contains 13 residues. V was clipped by 4 bases and J by 6 bases; unmatched bases: 2. Germline values: CDR1 SGHNT, CDR2 YENEEA. The CDR3 region has the DNA TGTGCCAGCAGCTCGACAGGGGGCGATGGCTACACCTTC. This translates into CASSSTGGDGYTF. Looking up the rest from reference TRBV11-3 and TRBJ1-2 gives the full variable domain: EAGVVQSPRYKIIEKKQPVAFWCNPISGHNTLYWYLQNLGQGPELLIRYENEEAVDDSQLPKDRFSAERLKGVDSTLKIQPAELGDSAVYLCASSSTGGDGYTFGSGTRLTVV.

The rearrangement joins TRBV2 to TRBJ2-1; the match to TRBD1 covers 9 bases. The CDR3 length is 13 residues. V was clipped by 5 bases and J by 8 bases; unmatched bases: 4. Germline loops: CDR1 SNHLY, CDR2 FYNNEI. The CDR3: CASSPGTGYEQFF. The CDR3 nucleotides read TGTGCCAGCAGTCCCGGGACAGGGTATGAGCAGTTCTTC.

The rearrangement links TRBV11-2 to TRBJ2-5; D possibly matches TRBD1 or TRBD2 (5 bases each). The CDR3 extends over 16 amino acids. V lost 4 bases and J lost 5, with 20 bases in between. CDR1 is SGHAT, CDR2 FQNNGV, per germline. DNA for the CDR3: TGTGCCAGCAGCTCCGGGACGAGGGGCCCCCAGGAGACCCAGTACTTC. Protein sequence: CASSSGTRGPQETQYF.

The rearrangement uses TRBV28 and TRBJ2-7; either TRBD1 or TRBD2 may fit D (6 bases each). The CDR3 is 15 amino acids. Trimming removed 5 bases from V and 3 bases from J, with 17 bases in between. Germline V gives CDR1 MDHEN, CDR2 SYDVKM. CDR3 DNA: TGTGCCAGCAGTCCCCACCTGGGGGGCCGCTACGAGCAGTACGTC. Protein sequence: CASSPHLGGRYEQYV.

The CDR3: CASSSHSGSVSTGELFF. The DNA for the CDR3 is TGTGCCAGCAGTTCCCATAGCGGGAGCGTGAGCACCGGGGAGCTGTTTTTT. The J gene is TRBJ2-2, the V gene TRBV27, with TRBD2 matching over 9 bases. The CDR3 contains 17 residues. Germline V gives CDR1 MNHEY, CDR2 SMNVEV (reference sequence). Trimming at V came to 4 bases and at J to 4 bases, leaving 10 bases not matched to a gene.

This CDR3 reads CASSKGEGVLRAFF. The CDR3, as DNA: TGTGCCAGCAGCAAAGGGGAGGGAGTGTTAAGAGCTTTCTTT. This chain links TRBV21-1 with TRBJ1-1. TRBV21-1 is a documented pseudogene. The CDR3 is 14 residues long.

This clone came up once. Relative to the germline gene, one junction end is altered; a read error may explain this. The chain combines TRBV6-1 with TRBJ2-7; 9 positions match TRBD2. Germline V gene sequence: CDR1 MNHNS, CDR2 SASEGT. The CDR3 sequence is 16 residues long. As DNA, the CDR3 is TGTGCCAGCAGTGAAGCTGGCGGGAGGGCCTCCAACGAGCAGTACTTC. Protein product: CASSEAGGRASNEQYF.

Only one count was recorded for this clone. This chain connects TRBV6-6 to TRBJ1-2, with D maybe TRBD1 (5 bases). Germline CDR1 and CDR2: MNHNY and SVGAGI (reference sequence). The CDR3 has 14 amino acids. Trimming removed 4 bases from V and 4 bases from J, with 13 bases in between. The CDR3 nucleotides read TGTGCCAGCAGTTCGGCAGGGCTGGTCTATGGCTACACCTTC. Its protein product is CASSSAGLVYGYTF.

The gene calls are TRBV2 and TRBJ1-1; no definite D call. Germline CDR1 SNHLY, CDR2 FYNNEI. Trimming took off 7 bases at V and 1 base at J, with 4 bases between the two ends. The CDR3 totals 11 residues. CDR3 protein: CASKENTEAFF. The CDR3 DNA is TGTGCCAGCAAAGAGAACACTGAAGCTTTCTTT.

The J gene is TRBJ2-2, the V gene TRBV19; D is perhaps TRBD2 (5 bases). This CDR3 is 14 amino acids long. Germline lookup yields CDR1 LNHDA and CDR2 SQIVND (reference sequence). The V end was cut by 2 bases, the J end by 1 base, with 5 bases between. CDR3 nucleotide sequence: TGTGCCAGTAGTATAACTAGGAACACCGGGGAGCTGTTTTTT. Translated, it gives CASSITRNTGELFF.

This chain links TRBV30 with TRBJ1-2; D uncertain. This CDR3 has 15 amino acids. Germline V CDR1 and CDR2: GTSNPN, SVGIG (reference sequence). V lost 4 bases and J lost 4, with 19 bases in between. DNA of the CDR3: TGTGCCTGGACCCCATTTTTGGGAAGAGGCTATGGCTACACCTTC. Protein sequence: CAWTPFLGRGYGYTF.

This chain links TRBV3-1 (or the pseudogene TRBV3-2) with TRBJ2-7; perhaps D is TRBD1 or TRBD2 (5 bases each). This CDR3 spans 17 amino acids. CDR1 and CDR2 (germline): LGHDT, YNNKEL (reference sequence). V was trimmed by 5 bases and J by 3 bases, leaving 23 bases between them. The CDR3 region is CASSSHAEGLQDYEQYV. DNA for the CDR3: TGTGCCAGCAGCTCTCACGCCGAGGGCCTACAGGACTACGAGCAGTACGTC.

The V call is TRBV11-3, the J call TRBJ2-3; D is possibly TRBD1 (8 bases). From germline, CDR1 is SGHNT and CDR2 YENEEA. Trimming took 3 bases from V and 7 from J, leaving 32 bases between them. This CDR3 has 20 residues. CDR3 in amino acids: CASSLGGWYRDRQKGYTQYF. The CDR3 DNA sequence: TGTGCCAGCAGCTTGGGGGGGTGGTACCGGGACAGGCAAAAAGGGTATACGCAGTATTTT.